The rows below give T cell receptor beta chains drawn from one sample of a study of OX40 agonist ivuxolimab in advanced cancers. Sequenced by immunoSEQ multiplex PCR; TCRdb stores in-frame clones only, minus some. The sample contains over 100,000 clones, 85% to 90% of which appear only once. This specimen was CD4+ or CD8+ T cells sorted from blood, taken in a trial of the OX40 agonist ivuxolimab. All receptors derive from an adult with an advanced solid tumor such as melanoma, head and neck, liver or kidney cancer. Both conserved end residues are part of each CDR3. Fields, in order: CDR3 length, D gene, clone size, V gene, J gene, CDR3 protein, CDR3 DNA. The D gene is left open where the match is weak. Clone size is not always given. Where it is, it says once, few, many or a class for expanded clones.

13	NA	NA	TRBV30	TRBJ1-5	CAWSNGDRQPQHF	TGTGCCTGGAGTAACGGGGACCGCCAGCCCCAGCATTTT
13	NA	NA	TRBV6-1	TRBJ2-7	CASIRTGSYEQYF	TGTGCCAGCATCCGAACAGGTTCCTACGAGCAGTACTTC
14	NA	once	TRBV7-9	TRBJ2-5	CASSLGAVQETQYF	TGTGCCAGCAGCCTCGGGGCAGTCCAAGAGACCCAGTACTTC
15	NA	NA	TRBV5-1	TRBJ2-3	CASKQGKGGTDTQYF	TGCGCCAGCAAACAAGGAAAGGGGGGGACAGATACGCAGTATTTT
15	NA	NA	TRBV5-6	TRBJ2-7	CASSPGSRPSYEQYF	TGTGCCAGCAGCCCCGGTAGTCGCCCCTCCTACGAGCAGTACTTC
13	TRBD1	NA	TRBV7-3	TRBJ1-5	CASSPGTVQPQHF	TGTGCCAGCAGCCCAGGGACAGTTCAGCCCCAGCATTTT
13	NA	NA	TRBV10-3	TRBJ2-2	CAIRGDLAGELFF	TGTGCCATCAGGGGGGATTTGGCCGGGGAGCTGTTTTTT
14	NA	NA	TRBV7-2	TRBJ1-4	CASSLKQGGEKLFF	TGTGCCAGCAGCTTAAAACAGGGTGGCGAAAAACTGTTTTTT
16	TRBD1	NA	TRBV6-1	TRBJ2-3	CASSEIMGQGALTQYF	TGTGCCAGCAGTGAAATCATGGGACAGGGGGCGCTTACGCAGTATTTT
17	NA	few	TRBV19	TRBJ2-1	CASSPAGQLSSYNEQFF	TGTGCCAGTAGTCCTGCAGGACAGCTAAGCTCCTACAATGAGCAGTTCTTC
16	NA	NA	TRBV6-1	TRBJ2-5	CASSEGGVPFQETQYF	TGTGCCAGCAGTGAAGGCGGAGTACCGTTCCAAGAGACCCAGTACTTC
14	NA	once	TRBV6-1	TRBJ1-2	CASSGGDGAYGYTF	TGTGCCAGCAGTGGGGGAGACGGCGCCTATGGCTACACCTTC
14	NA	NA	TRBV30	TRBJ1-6	CAWSIWGGNSPLHF	TGTGCCTGGAGTATATGGGGGGGCAATTCACCCCTCCACTTT
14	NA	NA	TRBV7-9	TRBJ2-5	CASRPRVGQETQYF	TGTGCCAGCAGACCTCGTGTTGGTCAAGAGACCCAGTACTTC
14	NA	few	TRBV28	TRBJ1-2	CASSPYTDNYGYTF	TGTGCCAGCAGTCCGTACACTGATAACTATGGCTACACCTTC
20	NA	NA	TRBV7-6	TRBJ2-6	CASSSASLAGALSGANVLTF	TGTGCCAGCAGCTCAGCGAGTTTAGCAGGGGCCCTCTCTGGGGCCAACGTCCTGACTTTC
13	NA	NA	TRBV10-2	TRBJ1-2	CASSDRGEHGYTF	TGCGCCAGCAGCGACCGAGGGGAACATGGCTACACCTTC
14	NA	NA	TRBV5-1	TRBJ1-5	CASSLVPDGGPQHF	TGCGCCAGCAGCTTAGTTCCAGACGGAGGGCCCCAGCATTTT
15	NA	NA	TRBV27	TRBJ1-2	CASSPSGASYYGYTF	TGTGCCAGCAGTCCCTCAGGAGCCTCCTACTATGGCTACACCTTC
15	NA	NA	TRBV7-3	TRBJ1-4	CASSLTAVTNEKLFF	TGTGCCAGCAGCTTAACGGCAGTTACTAATGAAAAACTGTTTTTT
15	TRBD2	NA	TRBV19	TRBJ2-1	CASSSGLNSYNEQFF	TGTGCCAGTAGCTCGGGACTAAACTCCTACAATGAGCAGTTCTTC
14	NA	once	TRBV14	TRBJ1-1	CASSHVGLNTEAFF	TGTGCCAGCAGCCACGTGGGACTGAACACTGAAGCTTTCTTT
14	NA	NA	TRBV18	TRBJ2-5	CASSRRESQETQYF	TGTGCCAGCTCCCGCAGGGAGAGCCAAGAGACCCAGTACTTC
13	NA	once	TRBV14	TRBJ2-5	CASRKDGRGTQYF	TGTGCCAGCAGAAAGGACGGCCGAGGGACCCAGTACTTC
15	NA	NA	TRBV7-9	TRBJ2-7	CASSLAGTTSYEQYF	TGTGCCAGCAGCTTAGCAGGGACAACCTCCTACGAGCAGTACTTC
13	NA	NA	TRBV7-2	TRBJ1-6	CASSTSMDSPLHF	TGTGCCAGCAGCACCAGCATGGATTCACCCCTCCACTTT
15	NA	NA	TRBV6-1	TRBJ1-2	CASSEAKGGGYGYTF	TGTGCCAGCAGTGAAGCGAAGGGGGGGGGCTATGGCTACACCTTC
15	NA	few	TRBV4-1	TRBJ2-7	CASRSGLGSSYEQYF	TGCGCCAGCAGGTCAGGTCTTGGGAGCTCCTACGAGCAGTACTTC